This TCR beta chain emerged from a study of beta chain features in type 1 diabetes (dated by TCRdb to between 2018 and 2020). About the study as a whole: Mean age, gender distribution, total cell number and subset yield did not differ between patients and healthy donors. A total of roughly 100,000,000 sorted cells were examined across all samples, and the number of cells per subset was strongly correlated with RNA yield. The study compared the TCRB repertoires of sorted circulating CD4+ T cell subsets in recently diagnosed type 1 diabetes patients with those in matched healthy donors. Regulatory and stem cell-like memory subsets were isolated from only 8 patients and about 8 healthy donors, whereas naive and central memory subsets came from all 28 donors.

Each donor gave one peripheral blood draw, about 110 mL on average, collected into heparinised tubes. A BD FACSAria II was used to sort naive, central memory, regulatory and stem cell-like memory CD4+ T cells with a panel that included CD45RO, CCR7, CD25, CD127, CD95 and CD27. Every sorted population had a purity above 95%. Right away, PBMCs were isolated by Lymphoprep density gradient centrifugation and were stained directly, with no culture step. To minimize batch effects, samples were stained and sorted in pairs, one healthy donor with one patient per experiment. The entire isolated RNA was reverse transcribed using the High Capacity cDNA Reverse Transcription Kit, and thus expressed TCRB transcripts were sequenced. Deep immunoSEQ sequencing was performed on naive, central memory and regulatory T cell samples, with an average of around 3.4 million total reads per sample. Sorted cells were lysed in RLT buffer, and RNA was extracted using DNase-treated RNeasy Micro or Mini kits according to cell number. Each cell subset was processed on its own to prevent cross-contamination, while patient and healthy donor samples were processed together. TCRB sequences were amplified from cDNA with the immunoSEQ multiplex PCR, producing 87-bp fragments spanning the CDR3 region. The amplicons were sequenced using the Illumina HiSeq platform. The published analysis was carried out like this. PCR bias was corrected computationally using synthetic template baselines, and reads within Hamming distance 2 were collapsed, with unmergeable singletons discarded. Reads were aligned against IMGT so that V, D and J genes, CDR3 length and insertions or deletions at six rearrangement sites could be assigned. Within each subset, clonotype counts were normalized to sorted cell number, after which true diversity and Gini coefficients were computed with the tcR R package. The overlap coefficient, calculated on TCRB nucleotide sequences, was used to quantify repertoire sharing. As a proxy for the pre-selection repertoire, out-of-frame TCRB sequences from naive cells were analyzed. TCRdb took this table from immuneACCESS and kept in-frame rearrangements with V and J called. Such tables lack part of the clones; where checked against another copy, unresolved V genes explain under half of the gap, and the rest is unexplained. V and J calls and clone size come straight from that table; D and trimming were deduced from the DNA. This sample has nearly 700,000 clones in its table, and over 10% of those were observed once. The ten top clones hold less than 0.025% of the sample.

This clone was seen a handful of times. The clone's antigen remains unknown. No quality values exist for individual bases; no much larger clone is one base distant. The CDR3, from cysteine to phenylalanine, totals 15 residues. Only the CDR3 part of the read is kept: 45 bases, read in frame from the first base. Sequences SNHLY (CDR1) and FYNNEI (CDR2) are obtained from the germline V gene. Germline trimming: 6 bases from V, 5 bases from J; junction bases outside gene matches: 9. Broader findings and caveats from the paper: Only small numbers of individuals were included in the HLA sub-analyses, which left unresolved whether HLA type had any influence on TCRB rearrangement. Sequencing cDNA rather than genomic DNA could over-represent highly expressing activated cells, although activation and CD3 levels did not differ between groups. At VDJ recombination sites, type 1 diabetes patients had fewer insertions and more deleted nucleotides, which implies abnormalities in thymic rearrangement. In all four CD4+ subsets, TCRB CDR3 length was moderately but significantly shorter in type 1 diabetes patients. PCR might favor shorter templates, but patient and control samples were amplified and corrected together, so any skew would affect both groups equally. Naive, central memory and regulatory TCRB repertoires appeared more similar among patients than among healthy donors.

The chain links TRBV2 with TRBJ1-5; TRBD1 agrees with 8 junctional bases. The specimen was naive CD4+ T cells from blood. The cell subset or site label of this sample denotes: true naive CD4+ T cells. The source is a man aged 18 to 29 with type 1 diabetes. CDR3 loop: CASSLRSTGDQPQHF. In nucleotide form, the sequence is TGTGCCAGCAGCCTTCGCTCGACAGGGGATCAGCCCCAGCATTTT.